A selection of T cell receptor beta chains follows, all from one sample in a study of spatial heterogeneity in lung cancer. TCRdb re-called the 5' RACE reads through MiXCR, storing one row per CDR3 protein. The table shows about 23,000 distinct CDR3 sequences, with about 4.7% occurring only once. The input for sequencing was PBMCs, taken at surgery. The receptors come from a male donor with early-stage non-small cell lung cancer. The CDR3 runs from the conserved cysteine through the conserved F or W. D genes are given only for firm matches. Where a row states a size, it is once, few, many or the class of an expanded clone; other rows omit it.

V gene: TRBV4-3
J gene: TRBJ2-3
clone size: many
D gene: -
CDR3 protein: CASSQDEGGRTDTQYF
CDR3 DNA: TGCGCCAGCAGCCAAGATGAGGGGGGGCGCACAGATACGCAGTATTTT

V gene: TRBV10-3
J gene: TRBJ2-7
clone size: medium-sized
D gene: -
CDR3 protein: CAISESVGSRGEQYF
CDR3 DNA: TGTGCCATCAGTGAGTCGGTTGGCTCGAGGGGCGAGCAGTACTTC

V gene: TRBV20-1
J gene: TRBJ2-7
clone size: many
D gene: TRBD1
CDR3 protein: CSASPRDRGRGEQYF
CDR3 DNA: TGCAGTGCTAGCCCCCGGGACAGGGGACGGGGCGAGCAGTACTTC

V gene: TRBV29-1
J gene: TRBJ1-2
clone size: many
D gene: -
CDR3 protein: CSVAVWRANGYTF
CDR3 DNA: TGCAGCGTTGCTGTCTGGAGGGCGAATGGCTACACCTTC

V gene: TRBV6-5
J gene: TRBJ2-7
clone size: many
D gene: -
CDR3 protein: CASRGRLDSYEQYF
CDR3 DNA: TGTGCCAGCAGAGGACGGCTCGACTCCTACGAGCAGTACTTC

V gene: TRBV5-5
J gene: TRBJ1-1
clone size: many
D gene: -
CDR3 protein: CASSLYGATEAFF
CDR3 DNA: TGTGCCAGCAGCTTGTACGGAGCCACTGAAGCTTTCTTT

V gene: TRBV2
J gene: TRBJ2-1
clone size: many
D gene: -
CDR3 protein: CASSEDYPPEVF
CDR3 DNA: TGTGCCAGCAGTGAAGACTACCCCCCCGAGGTCTTC

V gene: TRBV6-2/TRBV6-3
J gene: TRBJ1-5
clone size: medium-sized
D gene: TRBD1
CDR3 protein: CASSPQGARQPQHF
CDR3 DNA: TGTGCCAGCAGTCCCCAGGGGGCACGTCAGCCCCAGCATTTT

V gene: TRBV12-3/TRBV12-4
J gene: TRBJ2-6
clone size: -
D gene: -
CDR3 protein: CASERISRANVLTF
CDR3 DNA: TGTGCCAGCGAACGGATCTCTAGGGCCAACGTCCTGACTTTC

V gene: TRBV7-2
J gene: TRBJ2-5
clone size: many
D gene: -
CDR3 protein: CASTRRRGDETQYF
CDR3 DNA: TGTGCCAGCACCCGAAGACGGGGTGACGAGACCCAGTACTTC

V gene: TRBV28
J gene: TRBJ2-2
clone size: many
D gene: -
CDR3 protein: CASSWDISGELFF
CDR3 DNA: TGTGCCAGTTCTTGGGACATCTCAGGGGAGCTGTTTTTT

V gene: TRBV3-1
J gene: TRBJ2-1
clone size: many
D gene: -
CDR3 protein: CASSQVRRNEQFF
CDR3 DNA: TGTGCCAGCAGCCAAGTTCGGAGGAATGAGCAGTTCTTC

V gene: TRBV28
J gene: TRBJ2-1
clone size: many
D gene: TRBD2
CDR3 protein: CASSLPSGRRNEQFF
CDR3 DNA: TGTGCCAGCAGTTTGCCTAGCGGGAGGCGCAATGAGCAGTTCTTC

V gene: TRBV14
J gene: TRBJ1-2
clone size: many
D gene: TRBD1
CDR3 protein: CASSPRLGQGTLAYGYTF
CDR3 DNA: TGTGCCAGCAGCCCGCGCCTTGGACAGGGAACATTAGCCTATGGCTACACCTTC